Shown below are 26 T cell receptor beta chains from a single sample sequenced in a study of blood T cells in healthy people across ages. A sample-barcoded 5' primer and a J-beta primer mix were used in a second PCR of roughly 6 to 11 cycles. TCRdb re-called the 5' RACE reads through MiXCR, storing one row per CDR3 protein. The sample consists of around 1.5 million distinct CDR3 sequences, about 35% of them appearing once. Sequenced sample: blood. These receptors came from a young woman in good health.

This clonotype was seen a few times. The chain is built from TRBV5-1 and TRBJ1-1; D is perhaps TRBD1 (5 bases). V lost 1 base to trimming and J lost 1 base, with 11 bases between them. The CDR3 spans 15 residues. Germline CDR1 SGHRS, CDR2 YFSETQ. The CDR3: CASSLKAGTNTEAFF. CDR3 coding DNA: TGCGCCAGCAGCTTGAAGGCAGGGACGAACACTGAAGCTTTCTTT.

In the case of this clonotype: At one end the junction does not follow the germline gene, possibly because of a read error. The chain carries TRBV12-3 or TRBV12-4 and TRBJ2-3, with 11 bases matching TRBD2. The CDR3 is made up of 16 amino acids. The CDR3 bases are TGTGCCAGCAGTTTCAGGACTAGCGGGCCCACAGATGCGCAGTATTTT. Protein sequence: CASSFRTSGPTDAQYF.

This clonotype was recorded at least ten times. CDR3 protein: CSVWDLGFGEQYF. Written as DNA, the CDR3 is TGCAGCGTTTGGGACTTGGGCTTCGGGGAGCAGTACTTC. V and J are TRBV29-1 and TRBJ2-7; D possibly corresponds to TRBD2 (6 bases). The V end lost 5 bases, the J end lost 7 bases, and 18 bases lay between the germline ends. CDR3 size: 13 residues. CDR1 is SQVTM, CDR2 ANQGSEA, per germline.

The CDR3 spells CASSSGTGDNNEQFF. Here the CDR3 DNA reads TGCGCCAGCAGCTCCGGGACAGGGGATAACAATGAGCAGTTCTTC. The chain joins TRBV5-1 to TRBJ2-1; TRBD1 agrees at 10 bases. With V trimmed by 3 bases and J by 5 bases, 5 bases remained unmatched. The germline V gene has CDR1 SGHRS and CDR2 YFSETQ. CDR3 length: 15 residues.

The chain combines TRBV6-2 or TRBV6-3 with TRBJ2-1, with D possibly matching TRBD2 (6 bases). The CDR3 runs 15 residues. Germline lookup yields CDR1 MNHEY and CDR2 SVGEGT. Trimming pared 2 bases from V and 4 bases from J, leaving 12 bases between. The CDR3 DNA reads as TGTGCCAGCAGTTACGGTGCGGGATGGTACAATGAGCAGTTCTTC. Encoded protein: CASSYGAGWYNEQFF.

This clonotype has only a few counts. Written as DNA, the CDR3 is TGTGCCAGCGCCCCAGAAACCCGTCGCAAATATGGCTACACCTTC. It encodes CASAPETRRKYGYTF. The chain combines TRBV12-3 or TRBV12-4 with TRBJ1-2; D gene unclear. There are 15 residues in the CDR3. Trimming took off 8 bases at V and 5 bases at J, with 21 bases between the two ends.

The rearrangement links TRBV27 to TRBJ1-5; D may be TRBD1 (6 bases). Trimming cost V 6 bases and J 0 bases, with 21 bases left between them. CDR1 is MNHEY and CDR2 is SMNVEV in the germline V gene (reference sequence). CDR3 length: 18 amino acids. This chain's CDR3 is CASRRGQGSSFSNQPQHF. The CDR3 region has the DNA TGTGCCAGCAGACGAGGTCAGGGGAGTTCCTTTAGCAATCAGCCCCAGCATTTT.

The chain has TRBV7-3 and TRBJ2-7; 7 bases match TRBD2. V was pared by 5 bases and J by 6 bases, with 7 bases of the junction left unmatched. The CDR3 has 13 amino acids. CDR1 and CDR2 from the germline V gene are SGHTA and FQGTGA. CDR3 bases: TGTGCCAGCAGCCTCTCCAGCGGGACCGAGCAGTACTTC. It is translated as CASSLSSGTEQYF.

Notes on this clonotype: Sequence at one end of the junction differs from germline and may be a read error. The chain employs TRBV9 and TRBJ2-3; 9 bases match TRBD1. Germline CDR1 and CDR2: SGDLS and YYNGEE. The CDR3 loop spans 14 amino acids. In DNA form, the CDR3 reads TGTGTCAGCAGCGTGTGGACAGGGGCAGATACGCAGTATTTT. It yields the protein CVSSVWTGADTQYF.

The chain employs TRBV12-3 or TRBV12-4 and TRBJ2-5; 13 bases fit TRBD2. The junction had 11 bases not matched to a gene; V was cut back by 5 bases and J by 8 bases. CDR3 length: 16 residues. CDR3 bases: TGTGCCAGCAGTCCGACTAGCGGGGGGCCTGCTTTAACCCAGTACTTC. Its translation: CASSPTSGGPALTQYF.

Details on this clonotype: Germline and junction disagree at one end, which may indicate a read error. This chain uses TRBV5-1 with TRBJ2-5; D gene ambiguous. The CDR3 is 11 amino acids. The V gene's germline CDR1 is SGHRS and CDR2 YFSETQ. The CDR3 coding sequence is TGCGCCAACAGCAGGCAAGAGACCCAGTACTTC. This gives the protein CANSRQETQYF.

The gene calls are TRBV30 and TRBJ1-5; D call uncertain. Germline loops: CDR1 GTSNPN, CDR2 SVGIG (reference sequence). The CDR3 is 13 amino acids. V lost 3 bases to trimming and J lost 0 bases, with 6 bases between them. The CDR3 reads CAWSAHSNQPQHF. CDR3 coding DNA: TGTGCCTGGAGCGCTCATAGCAATCAGCCCCAGCATTTT.

V and J are TRBV30 and TRBJ2-5, with D tentatively TRBD2 (7 bases). CDR1 is GTSNPN, CDR2 SVGIG, per germline (reference sequence). The CDR3 consists of 15 residues. Trimming left V 3 bases short and J 5 bases short, with 19 bases between. DNA for the CDR3: TGTGCCTGGAGCCTGCTAACGGGGGGCCGGGAGACCCAGTACTTC. Protein sequence: CAWSLLTGGRETQYF.

This clonotype was counted only a few times. This chain links TRBV5-1 with TRBJ2-1; TRBD2 agrees at 12 bases. The CDR3 runs 17 residues. The trim removed 3 bases at V and 8 bases at J, leaving 12 bases unmatched. Per germline, CDR1 SGHRS and CDR2 YFSETQ. CDR3 residues: CASSSPPTSGRPYEQFF. In nucleotides, the CDR3 is TGCGCCAGCAGCTCTCCCCCGACTAGCGGGAGACCGTATGAGCAGTTCTTC.

This clonotype was counted once. This chain uses TRBV28 with TRBJ2-1, with D tentatively TRBD1 or TRBD2 (5 bases each). Germline loops: CDR1 MDHEN, CDR2 SYDVKM. Trimming took 5 bases from V and 5 from J, leaving 16 bases between them. CDR3 size: 15 residues. CDR3 sequence: CASSALGTENNEQFF. The CDR3 DNA reads as TGTGCCAGCAGTGCCCTCGGGACGGAAAACAATGAGCAGTTCTTC.

The chain is built from TRBV28 and TRBJ2-1; 8 nucleotides line up with TRBD1. The CDR3 runs to 14 residues. The germline V gene has CDR1 MDHEN and CDR2 SYDVKM. V was pared by 8 bases and J by 6 bases, with 9 bases of the junction left unmatched. The CDR3 loop is CASWTGIIGNEQFF. CDR3 coding DNA: TGTGCCAGCTGGACAGGGATCATAGGCAATGAGCAGTTCTTC.

This clonotype has only a few counts. The chain carries TRBV2 and TRBJ1-5; D ambiguous. The CDR3 contains 13 residues. V lost 6 bases to trimming and J lost 5 bases, with 11 bases between them. Germline V gene sequence: CDR1 SNHLY, CDR2 FYNNEI. CDR3 residues: CASRRDSDQPQHF. CDR3 sequence (DNA): TGTGCCAGCAGAAGAGACTCCGATCAGCCCCAGCATTTT.

The V gene is TRBV20-1, the J gene TRBJ2-3; TRBD2 might be the D (6 bases). CDR1 is DFQATT and CDR2 is SNEGSKA in the germline V gene (reference sequence). This CDR3 is built from 15 residues. V lost 5 bases and J lost 2, with 17 bases in between. This chain's CDR3 is CSAPGLSYSTDTQYF. As DNA, the CDR3 is TGCAGTGCTCCGGGACTCTCATACTCCACAGATACGCAGTATTTT.

This clonotype was detected a few times. The chain couples TRBV2 to TRBJ1-6; possibly TRBD1 for D (6 bases). The germline CDR1 and CDR2 sequences are SNHLY and FYNNEI. V was shortened by 3 bases and J by 12 bases, with 18 bases between the two germline ends. The CDR3 totals 15 residues. CDR3 nucleotides: TGTGCCAGCAGTGATTACCGGGACCCCAGGGGACCCCTCCACTTT. It specifies CASSDYRDPRGPLHF.

This rearrangement joins TRBV29-1 to TRBJ1-1; 7 bases match TRBD1. V lost 4 bases and J lost 7; bases outside the gene matches: 12. This CDR3 region has 14 residues. Germline V gene data show CDR1 as SQVTM and CDR2 as ANQGSEA. As DNA, the CDR3 is TGCAGCGTTGTCGTAGCGGACAGGAGGCTTGAAGCTTTCTTT. Its translation is CSVVVADRRLEAFF.

The rearrangement joins TRBV13 to TRBJ1-1, with unresolved D. Trimming left V 3 bases short and J 3 bases short, with 11 bases between. This CDR3 is built from 14 residues. Looked up from germline, CDR1 is PRHDT and CDR2 is FYEKMQ (reference sequence). CDR3 sequence: CASSFEGWDTEAFF. CDR3 nucleotides: TGTGCCAGCAGCTTTGAGGGTTGGGACACTGAAGCTTTCTTT. The whole variable domain, filled in from reference TRBV13 and TRBJ1-1, reads AAGVIQSPRHLIKEKRETATLKCYPIPRHDTVYWYQQGPGQDPQFLISFYEKMQSDKGSIPDRFSAQQFSDYHSELNMSSLELGDSALYFCASSFEGWDTEAFFGQGTRLTVV.

A few counts support this clonotype. This rearrangement joins TRBV14 to TRBJ2-1; possibly TRBD2 for D (5 bases). V lost 3 bases and J lost 5, with 20 bases in between. Per the germline V gene, CDR1 is SGHDN and CDR2 is FVKESK. CDR3 length: 17 amino acids. CDR3 sequence: CASSQTLGQGGHNEQFF. CDR3 nucleotide sequence: TGTGCCAGCAGCCAGACCCTAGGCCAAGGAGGTCACAATGAGCAGTTCTTC. Looking up the rest from reference TRBV14 and TRBJ2-1 gives the full variable domain: EAGVTQFPSHSVIEKGQTVTLRCDPISGHDNLYWYRRVMGKEIKFLLHFVKESKQDESGMPNNRFLAERTGGTYSTLKVQPAELEDSGVYFCASSQTLGQGGHNEQFFGPGTRLTVL.

V is TRBV20-1 and J is TRBJ2-5; possibly TRBD2 for D (6 bases). The CDR3 has 15 residues. Germline CDR1 and CDR2: DFQATT and SNEGSKA (reference sequence). Trimming took 0 bases from V and 5 from J, leaving 16 bases between them. The CDR3 region has the DNA TGCAGTGCTAGAGATAGTTGGGGGGACTTGGAGACCCAGTACTTC. This encodes CSARDSWGDLETQYF.

This chain links TRBV10-1 with TRBJ2-1; 10 positions match TRBD1. V lost 4 bases and J lost 9; bases outside the gene matches: 15. The CDR3 contains 17 residues. Germline CDR1 reads WNHNN; CDR2 reads SYGVQD (reference sequence). The CDR3 loop reads CASSGNRDRGSRREQFF. CDR3 DNA sequence: TGCGCCAGCAGTGGGAACCGGGACAGGGGTTCGAGGCGTGAGCAGTTCTTC.

The chain carries TRBV28 and TRBJ2-7; TRBD2 agrees at 14 bases. The CDR3 extends over 16 amino acids. The germline CDR1 and CDR2 sequences are MDHEN and SYDVKM. The V and J ends lost 6 bases and 6 bases, in that order; junction bases with no gene match: 10. The CDR3 DNA sequence: TGTGCCAGCAGCCAAGACGGGACTAGCGGGAGTGGCGAGCAGTACTTC. It encodes CASSQDGTSGSGEQYF.

This sequence joins TRBV27 and TRBJ2-7, with 7 bases lining up with TRBD1. In germline, CDR1 is MNHEY, CDR2 SMNVEV (reference sequence). After removal of 5 bases from V and 0 bases from J, the junction contained 7 bases not matched to a gene. This CDR3 is built from 15 residues. In DNA, the CDR3 is TGTGCCAGCAGTACTGATAGGGGGCCCTCCTACGAGCAGTACTTC. Its translation: CASSTDRGPSYEQYF.